This T cell receptor (beta chain) was identified during a study of CD8 T cells in Susac syndrome (dated by TCRdb to about 2019). About the investigation overall: Whether CD8+ T cell activation and differentiation in Susac syndrome was antigen driven was tested using repertoire sequencing. What the work shows at the level of the full study, not this receptor alone: The study acknowledged that relatively few individuals were included in the TCR sequencing and HLA analysis.

RNA was extracted using the RNeasy kit, and roughly 0.5 to 1 ug of the RNA was reverse transcribed with random hexamers. TCR beta CDR3 regions were amplified with the immunoSEQ multiplex PCR assay covering 54 Vbeta and 13 Jbeta segments. PCR amplification bias was corrected using a synthetic template baseline for primer optimization and computational correction. Per the source publication's procedure: Reads were annotated to V, D and J genes according to IMGT and were analyzed with immunoSEQ Analyzer, with only productive sequences retained. Clonality was computed as one minus Shannon entropy normalized by log2 of the number of productive unique sequences. Public and private clones were assessed among the 100 most prevalent clones of each patient and control. A clone was defined as Susac-specific if it was absent from the healthy and MS cohorts, from some 1,100 published viral clones and from other ImmuneACCESS disease sequences. The public sequencing data were trimmed at Q25 with fastp and processed into clonotypes with MiXCR by TCRdb, which kept only in-frame beta chains. Entries are consolidated by CDR3 protein sequence, retaining the most common genes and DNA. TCRdb, not the authors, supplied the V and J calls. Across this sample there are some 190,000 distinct CDR3 sequences, with less than 95% seen only once. 0.08% to 0.11% of the sample lies in the top ten.

CDR1 LNHNV and CDR2 YYDKDF were looked up in the germline V gene (reference sequence). V and J are truncated by 0 bases and 7 bases respectively, leaving an intervening sequence of 10 bases. Reading from cysteine to phenylalanine, the CDR3 counts 13 amino acids. The sequence is cut down to CDR3 DNA, 39 bases in frame from base 1. Peripheral blood CD8+ and CD4+ T cells from healthy donors, Susac syndrome patients and multiple sclerosis patients were profiled using high-throughput TCR beta sequencing. The healthy donors served as controls matched for age and sex. Bulk CD8+ and CD4+ T cells were purified magnetically by negative isolation, whereas CD8+ TEMRA cells were enriched by FACS. Blood was collected in EDTA tubes and processed within 24 hours, with PBMCs isolated through density gradient centrifugation. PBMCs destined for TCR sequencing were cryopreserved in liquid nitrogen and later thawed in a 37 °C water bath. A purity of at least 90% was achieved for sorted or isolated CD4+, CD8+ and CD8+ TEMRA cells.

Note on this clonotype: Its antigen remains undetermined. It has no much larger one-base neighbor in the sample; base qualities were not kept.

Sequenced: CD4+ T cells from PBMCs. Here the chain combines TRBV15 and TRBJ2-7; possibly the D gene is TRBD2, per 5 matching bases. This clonotype was obtained from a human donor in good health. The DNA is as follows: TGTGCCACCAGCAGAGATGGCCGGGAAGAGCAGTACTTC. This yields the protein CATSRDGREEQYF.